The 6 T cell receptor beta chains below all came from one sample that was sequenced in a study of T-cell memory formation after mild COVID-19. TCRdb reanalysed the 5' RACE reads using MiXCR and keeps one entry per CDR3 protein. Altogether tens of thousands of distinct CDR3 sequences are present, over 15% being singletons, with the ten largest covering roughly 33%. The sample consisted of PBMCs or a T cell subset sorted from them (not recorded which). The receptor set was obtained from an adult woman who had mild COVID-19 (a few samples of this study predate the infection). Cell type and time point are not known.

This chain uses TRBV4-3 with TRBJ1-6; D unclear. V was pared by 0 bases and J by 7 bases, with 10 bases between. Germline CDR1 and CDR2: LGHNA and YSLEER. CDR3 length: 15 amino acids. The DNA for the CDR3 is TGCGCCAGCAGCCAAGATGAGGCAGAGAATTCACCCCTCCACTTT. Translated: CASSQDEAENSPLHF.

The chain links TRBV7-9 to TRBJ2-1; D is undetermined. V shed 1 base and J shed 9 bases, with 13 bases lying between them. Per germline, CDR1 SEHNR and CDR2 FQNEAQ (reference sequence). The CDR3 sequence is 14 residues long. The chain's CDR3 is CASSLVPGDGEQFF. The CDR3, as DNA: TGTGCCAGCAGCTTAGTCCCAGGTGACGGTGAGCAGTTCTTC.

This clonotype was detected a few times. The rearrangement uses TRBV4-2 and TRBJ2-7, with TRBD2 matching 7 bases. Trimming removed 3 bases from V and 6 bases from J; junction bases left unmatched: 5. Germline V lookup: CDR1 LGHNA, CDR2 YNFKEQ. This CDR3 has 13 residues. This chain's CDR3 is CASSHPRGVEQYF. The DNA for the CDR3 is TGTGCCAGCAGCCACCCCCGGGGGGTCGAGCAGTACTTC.

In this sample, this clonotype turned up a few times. The DNA for the CDR3 is TGCAGTGCTAGTATAGGGTGGAACACTGAAGCTTTCTTT. It codes for CSASIGWNTEAFF. The chain recombines TRBV20-1 with TRBJ1-1, with D hard to call. Germline values: CDR1 DFQATT, CDR2 SNEGSKA (reference sequence). The CDR3 is 13 residues long. Trimming removed 3 bases at V and 1 base at J, with 9 bases between.

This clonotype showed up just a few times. The CDR3 spells CASSLTSSYNSPLHF. The DNA of the CDR3 is TGCGCCAGCAGCTTGACGAGCTCCTATAATTCACCCCTCCACTTT. The genes are TRBV5-1 and TRBJ1-6; D remains unclear. Trimming cost V 1 base and J 0 bases, with 5 bases left between them. Germline V gene lookup returns CDR1 SGHRS and CDR2 YFSETQ. The CDR3 runs to 15 residues. Looking up the rest from reference TRBV5-1 and TRBJ1-6 gives the full variable domain: KAGVTQTPRYLIKTRGQQVTLSCSPISGHRSVSWYQQTPGQGLQFLFEYFSETQRNKGNFPGRFSGRQFSNSRSEMNVSTLELGDSALYLCASSLTSSYNSPLHFGNGTRLTVT.

CDR3 DNA: TGTGCCAGCAGCTTAGTTGGCAGATACAATGAGCAGTTCTTC. Protein sequence: CASSLVGRYNEQFF. The chain carries TRBV7-7 and TRBJ2-1; D uncertain. Trimming cost V 1 base and J 4 bases, with 8 bases left between them. CDR1 and CDR2 (germline): SSHAT, FNYEAQ (reference sequence). The CDR3 covers 14 residues.